This T cell receptor (beta chain) was documented in a study of blood T cell repertoires in COVID-19. About the research overall: The study drew acute and convalescent COVID-19 samples from the United States, Italy and Spain. PBMCs, B-cell-depleted T cells, or T cells provided the cDNA or gDNA that made up the material.

Per the germline V gene, CDR1 is LGHDT and CDR2 is YNNKEL (reference sequence). CDR3 length: 15 residues. J was trimmed by 1 base and V by 4 bases; bases with no gene match: 3. Some clones are missing from TCRdb's copy, which holds only in-frame ones; the method was immunoSEQ multiplex PCR. The profile shows under 95,000 clones, 80% to 90% of them singletons. The source of this sequence is a man aged 80 or over in a cohort sampled during active COVID-19. The chain combines TRBV3-1 (or the pseudogene TRBV3-2) with TRBJ2-1; 8 bases agree with TRBD2. The sequencing sample was made of peripheral blood. The CDR3: CASSLTSGSYNEQFF. CDR3 bases: TGTGCCAGCAGCCTAACTAGCGGATCCTACAATGAGCAGTTCTTC.